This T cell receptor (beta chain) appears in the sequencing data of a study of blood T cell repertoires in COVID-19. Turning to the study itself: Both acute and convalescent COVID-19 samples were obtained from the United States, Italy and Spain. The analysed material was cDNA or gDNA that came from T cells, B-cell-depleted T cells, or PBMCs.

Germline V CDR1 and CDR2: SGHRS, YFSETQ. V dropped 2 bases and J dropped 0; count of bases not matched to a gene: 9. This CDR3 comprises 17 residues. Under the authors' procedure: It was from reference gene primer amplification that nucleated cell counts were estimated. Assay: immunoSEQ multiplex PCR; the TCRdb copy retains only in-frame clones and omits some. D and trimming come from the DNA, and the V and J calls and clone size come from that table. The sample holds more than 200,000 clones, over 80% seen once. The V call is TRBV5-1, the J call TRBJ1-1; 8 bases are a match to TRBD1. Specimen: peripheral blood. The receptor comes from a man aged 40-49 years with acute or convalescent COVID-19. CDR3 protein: CASSFHTGGLMNTEAFF. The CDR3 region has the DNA TGCGCCAGCAGCTTCCATACAGGGGGACTCATGAACACTGAAGCTTTCTTT.